Presented here are 4 T cell receptor beta chains from one specimen sequenced in a study of blood T cell repertoires in COVID-19. TCRdb keeps only in-frame clones here, not all; method: immunoSEQ multiplex PCR. This table holds some 80,000 clones, roughly 85% found once. Material for sequencing was peripheral blood. The source of these receptors is a woman aged 70 to 79 with acute or convalescent COVID-19.

This clone was recorded only once. CDR3: CASSAITGASYNEQFF. The CDR3 DNA follows: TGCGCCAGCAGCGCCATAACAGGGGCATCCTACAATGAGCAGTTCTTC. The chain employs TRBV5-1 and TRBJ2-1; 7 bases match TRBD1. Germline CDR1 SGHRS, CDR2 YFSETQ. The CDR3 totals 16 residues. The J segment lost 1 base and the V segment lost 4 bases, leaving 8 bases of the junction unmatched.

V and J are TRBV30 and TRBJ1-4, with a tentative D call TRBD1 (6 bases). Germline values: CDR1 GTSNPN, CDR2 SVGIG (reference sequence). This CDR3 has 13 amino acids. V dropped 3 bases and J dropped 8 bases, with 13 bases sitting between them. CDR3 sequence (DNA): TGTGCCTGGAGCGGGGGGCGGGAGGAAAAACTGTTTTTT. Protein: CAWSGGREEKLFF.

The table lists this clone with a count of one. This chain connects TRBV27 to TRBJ2-2; D unresolved. This CDR3 region has 13 residues. The V gene's germline CDR1 is MNHEY and CDR2 SMNVEV (reference sequence). V was pared by 5 bases and J by 4 bases, with 8 bases between. CDR3 DNA: TGTGCCAGCAGTCAATACTTCACCGGGGAGCTGTTTTTT. As protein: CASSQYFTGELFF.

This clone was seen more than once but under ten times. The chain combines TRBV7-8 with TRBJ1-3; a possible D gene is TRBD1 (5 bases). CDR3 length: 16 amino acids. V was clipped by 2 bases and J by 4 bases, with 15 bases between them. CDR1 and CDR2 (germline): SGHVS, FQNEAQ. CDR3 loop: CASSLLRGAPGNTIYF. The CDR3 DNA reads as TGTGCCAGCAGCTTACTGCGGGGCGCGCCGGGAAACACCATATATTTT.